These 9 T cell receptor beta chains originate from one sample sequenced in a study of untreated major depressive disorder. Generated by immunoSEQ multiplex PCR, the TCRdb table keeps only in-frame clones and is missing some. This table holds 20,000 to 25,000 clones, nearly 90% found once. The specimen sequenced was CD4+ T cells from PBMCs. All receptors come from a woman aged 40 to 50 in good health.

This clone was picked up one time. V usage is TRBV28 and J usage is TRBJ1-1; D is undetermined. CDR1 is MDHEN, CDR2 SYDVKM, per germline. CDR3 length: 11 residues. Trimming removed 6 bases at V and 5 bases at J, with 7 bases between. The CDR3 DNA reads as TGTGCCAGCAGGGGAGGGACTGAAGCTTTCTTT. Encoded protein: CASRGGTEAFF.

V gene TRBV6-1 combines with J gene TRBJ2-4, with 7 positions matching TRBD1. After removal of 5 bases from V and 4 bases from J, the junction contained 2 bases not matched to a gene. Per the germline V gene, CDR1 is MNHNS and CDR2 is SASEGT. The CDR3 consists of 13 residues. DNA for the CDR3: TGTGCCAGCAGTAGGGACAGTAAAAACATTCAGTACTTC. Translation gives CASSRDSKNIQYF.

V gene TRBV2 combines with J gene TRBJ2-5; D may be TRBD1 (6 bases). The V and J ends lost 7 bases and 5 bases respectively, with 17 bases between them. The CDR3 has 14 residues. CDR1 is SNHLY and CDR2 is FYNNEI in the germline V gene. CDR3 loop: CASTWTEKGETQYF. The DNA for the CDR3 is TGTGCCAGCACCTGGACAGAGAAAGGGGAGACCCAGTACTTC.

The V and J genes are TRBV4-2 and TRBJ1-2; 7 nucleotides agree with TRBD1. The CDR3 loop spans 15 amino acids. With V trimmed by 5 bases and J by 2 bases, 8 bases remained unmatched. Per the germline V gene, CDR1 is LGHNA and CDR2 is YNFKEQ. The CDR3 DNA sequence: TGTGCCAGCAGCACTCCGGGACAGTCAAACTATGGCTACACCTTC. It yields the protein CASSTPGQSNYGYTF.

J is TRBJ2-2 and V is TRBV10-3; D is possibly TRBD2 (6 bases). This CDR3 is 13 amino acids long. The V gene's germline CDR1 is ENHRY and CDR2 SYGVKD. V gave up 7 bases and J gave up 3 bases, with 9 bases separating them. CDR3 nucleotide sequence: TGTGCCATCACGGGGGTGGACACCGGGGAGCTGTTTTTT. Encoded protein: CAITGVDTGELFF.

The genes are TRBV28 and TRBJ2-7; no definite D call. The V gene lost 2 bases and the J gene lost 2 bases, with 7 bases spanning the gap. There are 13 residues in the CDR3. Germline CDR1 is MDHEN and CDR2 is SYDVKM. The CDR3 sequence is CASSLPQTYEQYF. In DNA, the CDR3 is TGTGCCAGCAGTTTACCACAGACCTACGAGCAGTACTTC. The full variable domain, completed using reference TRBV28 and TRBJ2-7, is DVKVTQSSRYLVKRTGEKVFLECVQDMDHENMFWYRQDPGLGLRLIYFSYDVKMKEKGDIPEGYSVSREKKERFSLILESASTNQTSMYLCASSLPQTYEQYFGPGTRLTVT.

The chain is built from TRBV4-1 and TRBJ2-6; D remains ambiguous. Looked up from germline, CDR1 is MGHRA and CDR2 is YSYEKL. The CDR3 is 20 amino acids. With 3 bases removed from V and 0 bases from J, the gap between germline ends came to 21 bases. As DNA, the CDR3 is TGCGCCAGCAGCCAGTCATACTCGGGCCTTTTGGGCTCTGGGGCCAACGTCCTGACTTTC. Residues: CASSQSYSGLLGSGANVLTF.

The CDR3 DNA reads TGCGCCAGTCTCGAGGACGAGGGAGGGCGGTCCTACAATGAGCAGTTCTTC. It yields the protein CASLEDEGGRSYNEQFF. The chain links TRBV10-2 to TRBJ2-1; the match to TRBD2 covers 7 bases. The V segment lost 9 bases and the J segment 1 base; nucleotides outside the gene matches: 15. Germline V gives CDR1 WSHSY, CDR2 SAAADI. The CDR3 consists of 17 residues.

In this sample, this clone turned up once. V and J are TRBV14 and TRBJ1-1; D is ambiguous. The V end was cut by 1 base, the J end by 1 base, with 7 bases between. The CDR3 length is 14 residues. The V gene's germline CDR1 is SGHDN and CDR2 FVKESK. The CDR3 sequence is CASSQARWNTEAFF. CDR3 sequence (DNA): TGTGCCAGCAGCCAAGCGAGATGGAACACTGAAGCTTTCTTT.